These T cell receptor beta chains were read from a single sample in a study of regulatory and conventional T cells in RAG deficiency. Measured with immunoSEQ multiplex PCR; TCRdb has only the in-frame clones, and not every one. This table holds about 29,000 clones, nearly 95% found once. These same records also appear under a second study, on regulatory T cells.

Source material: CD25- CD4+ T cells sorted from blood. Receptor source: a human donor in good health. Each CDR3 is given with its conserved first and last residue. D genes are given only for firm matches.

V gene	J gene	D gene	CDR3 protein	CDR3 DNA
TRBV2	TRBJ1-2	-	CASREIDKAGYTF	TGTGCCAGCCGGGAAATCGACAAGGCGGGCTACACCTTC
TRBV28	TRBJ2-5	-	CASSLSGGTVKKTQYF	TGTGCCAGCAGCCTTTCGGGCGGGACAGTCAAGAAGACCCAGTACTTC
TRBV2	TRBJ2-1	-	CASRGQSAYNEQFF	TGTGCCAGCCGAGGACAGTCCGCTTACAATGAGCAGTTCTTC
TRBV19	TRBJ2-2	TRBD1	CASHRTGNTGELFF	TGTGCCAGCCACCGGACAGGGAACACCGGGGAGCTGTTTTTT
TRBV5-4	TRBJ1-6	-	CASSPSGGNSPLHF	TGTGCCAGCAGCCCGTCCGGGGGGAATTCACCCCTCCACTTT
TRBV27	TRBJ2-2	TRBD2	CASSLTGRRGYTGELFF	TGTGCCAGCAGTTTAACGGGAAGGCGGGGGTACACCGGGGAGCTGTTTTTT
TRBV18	TRBJ1-5	TRBD1	CASSRGEGQGNQPQHF	TGTGCCAGCTCACGAGGGGAGGGACAGGGGAATCAGCCCCAGCATTTT
TRBV5-7	TRBJ2-3	TRBD2	CATGGVPSTDTQYF	TGTGCCACGGGGGGGGTTCCTAGCACAGATACGCAGTATTTT
TRBV5-1	TRBJ2-3	-	CASTGTLITDTQYF	TGCGCCAGTACCGGGACACTAATCACAGATACGCAGTATTTT
TRBV19	TRBJ1-2	-	CASSISTANYGYTF	TGTGCCAGTAGTATAAGCACAGCTAACTATGGCTACACCTTC